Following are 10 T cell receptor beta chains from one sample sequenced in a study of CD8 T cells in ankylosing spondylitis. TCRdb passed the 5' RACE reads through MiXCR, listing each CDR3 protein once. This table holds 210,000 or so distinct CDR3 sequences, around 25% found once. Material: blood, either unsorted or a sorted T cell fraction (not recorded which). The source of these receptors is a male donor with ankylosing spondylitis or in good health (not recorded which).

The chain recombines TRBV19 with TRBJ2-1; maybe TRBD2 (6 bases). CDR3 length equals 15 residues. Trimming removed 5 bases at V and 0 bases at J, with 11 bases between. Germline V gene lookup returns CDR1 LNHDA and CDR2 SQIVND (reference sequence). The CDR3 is CASSLRGGSYNEQFF. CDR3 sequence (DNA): TGTGCCAGTAGTTTGAGGGGAGGCTCCTACAATGAGCAGTTCTTC.

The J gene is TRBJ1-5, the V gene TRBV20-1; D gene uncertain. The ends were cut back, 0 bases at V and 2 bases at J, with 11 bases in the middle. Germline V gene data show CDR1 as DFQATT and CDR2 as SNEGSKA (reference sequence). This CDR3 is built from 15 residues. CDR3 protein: CSARDEVQRNQPQHF. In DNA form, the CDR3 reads TGCAGTGCTAGAGATGAGGTACAGCGCAATCAGCCCCAGCATTTT.

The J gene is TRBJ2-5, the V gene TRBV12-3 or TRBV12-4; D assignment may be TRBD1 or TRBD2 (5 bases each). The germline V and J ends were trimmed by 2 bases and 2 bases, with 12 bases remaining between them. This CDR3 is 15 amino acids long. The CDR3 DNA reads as TGTGCCAGCAGTTTATCGGGAAAGGGGCAAGAGACCCAGTACTTC. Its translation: CASSLSGKGQETQYF.

The CDR3 DNA follows: TGTGCCAGCAGCTCGACTAGCGGTTACGAGCAGTACTTC. Its translation: CASSSTSGYEQYF. The chain joins TRBV7-2 to TRBJ2-7, with TRBD2 matching over 9 bases. After removal of 4 bases from V and 4 bases from J, the junction contained 2 bases not matched to a gene. The CDR3 is 13 amino acids. Per the germline V gene, CDR1 is SGHTA and CDR2 is FQGNSA.

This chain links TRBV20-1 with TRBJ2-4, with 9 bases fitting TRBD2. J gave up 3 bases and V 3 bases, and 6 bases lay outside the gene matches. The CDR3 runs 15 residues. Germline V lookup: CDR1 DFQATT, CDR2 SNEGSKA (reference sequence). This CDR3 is CSARVAGDHKNIQYF. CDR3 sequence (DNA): TGCAGTGCTAGGGTAGCGGGAGACCACAAAAACATTCAGTACTTC.

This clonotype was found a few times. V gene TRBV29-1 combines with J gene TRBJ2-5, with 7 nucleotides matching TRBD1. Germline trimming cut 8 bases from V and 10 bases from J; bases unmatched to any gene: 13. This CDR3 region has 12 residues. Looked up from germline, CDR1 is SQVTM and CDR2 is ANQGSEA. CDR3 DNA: TGCAGCACGAGACAGGGCCAGGTCGTCCAGTACTTC. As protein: CSTRQGQVVQYF.

Here the CDR3 DNA reads TGCAGCGTTGGGGCCTCAAAACTGAGCTCCTACGAGCAGTACTTC. It specifies CSVGASKLSSYEQYF. The rearrangement links TRBV29-1 to TRBJ2-7, with D unresolved. Germline V lookup: CDR1 SQVTM, CDR2 ANQGSEA. Trimming pared 4 bases from V and 0 bases from J, leaving 16 bases between. This CDR3 has 15 residues.

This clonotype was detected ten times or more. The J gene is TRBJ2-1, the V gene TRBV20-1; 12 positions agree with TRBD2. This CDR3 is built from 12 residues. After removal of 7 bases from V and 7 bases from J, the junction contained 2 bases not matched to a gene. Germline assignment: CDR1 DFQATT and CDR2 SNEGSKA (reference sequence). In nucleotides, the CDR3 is TGCAGTGTAACTAGCGGGAGGAATGAGCAGTTCTTC. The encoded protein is CSVTSGRNEQFF.

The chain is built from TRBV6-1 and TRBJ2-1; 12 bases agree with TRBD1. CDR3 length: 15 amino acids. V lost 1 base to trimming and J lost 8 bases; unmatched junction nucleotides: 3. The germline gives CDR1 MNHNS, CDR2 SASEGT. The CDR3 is CASSEVGTGGYEQFF. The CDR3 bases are TGTGCCAGCAGTGAAGTGGGGACAGGGGGCTATGAGCAGTTCTTC.

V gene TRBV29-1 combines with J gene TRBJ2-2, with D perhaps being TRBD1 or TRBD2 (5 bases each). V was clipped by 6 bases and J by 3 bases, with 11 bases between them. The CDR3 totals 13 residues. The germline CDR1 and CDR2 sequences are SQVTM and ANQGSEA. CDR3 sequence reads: CSVGDPHTGELFF. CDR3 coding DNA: TGCAGCGTGGGGGACCCTCACACCGGGGAGCTGTTTTTT.